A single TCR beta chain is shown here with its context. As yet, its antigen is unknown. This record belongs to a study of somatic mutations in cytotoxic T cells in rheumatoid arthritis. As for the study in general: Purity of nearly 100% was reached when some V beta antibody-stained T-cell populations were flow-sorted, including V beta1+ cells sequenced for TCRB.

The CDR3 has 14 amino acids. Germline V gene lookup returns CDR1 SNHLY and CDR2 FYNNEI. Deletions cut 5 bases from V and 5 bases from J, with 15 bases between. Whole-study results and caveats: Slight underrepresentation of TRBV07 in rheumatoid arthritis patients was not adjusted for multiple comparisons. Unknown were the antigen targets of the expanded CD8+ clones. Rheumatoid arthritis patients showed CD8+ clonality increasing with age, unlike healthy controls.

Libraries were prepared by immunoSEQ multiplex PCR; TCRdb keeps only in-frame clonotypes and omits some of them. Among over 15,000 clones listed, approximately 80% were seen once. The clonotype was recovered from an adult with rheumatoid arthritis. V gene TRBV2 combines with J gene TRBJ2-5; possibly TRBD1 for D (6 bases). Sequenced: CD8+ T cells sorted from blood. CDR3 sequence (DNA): TGTGCCAGCAGTTACAGAGAGGGGGATGAGACCCAGTACTTC. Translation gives CASSYREGDETQYF. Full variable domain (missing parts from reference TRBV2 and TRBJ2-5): EPEVTQTPSHQVTQMGQEVILRCVPISNHLYFYWYRQILGQKVEFLVSFYNNEISEKSEIFDDQFSVERPDGSNFTLKIRSTKLEDSAMYFCASSYREGDETQYFGPGTRLLVL.